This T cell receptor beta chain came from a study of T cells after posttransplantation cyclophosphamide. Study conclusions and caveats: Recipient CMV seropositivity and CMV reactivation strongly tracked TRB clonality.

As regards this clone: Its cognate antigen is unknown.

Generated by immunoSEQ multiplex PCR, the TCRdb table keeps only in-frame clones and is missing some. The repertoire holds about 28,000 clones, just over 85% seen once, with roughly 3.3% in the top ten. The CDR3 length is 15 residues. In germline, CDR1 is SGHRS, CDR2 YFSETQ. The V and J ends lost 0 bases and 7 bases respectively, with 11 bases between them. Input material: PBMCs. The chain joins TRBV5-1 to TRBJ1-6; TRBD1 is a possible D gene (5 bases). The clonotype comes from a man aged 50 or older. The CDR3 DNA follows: TGCGCCAGCAGCTTGGTCCCAGGGAGGAATTCACCCCTCCACTTT. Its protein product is CASSLVPGRNSPLHF.